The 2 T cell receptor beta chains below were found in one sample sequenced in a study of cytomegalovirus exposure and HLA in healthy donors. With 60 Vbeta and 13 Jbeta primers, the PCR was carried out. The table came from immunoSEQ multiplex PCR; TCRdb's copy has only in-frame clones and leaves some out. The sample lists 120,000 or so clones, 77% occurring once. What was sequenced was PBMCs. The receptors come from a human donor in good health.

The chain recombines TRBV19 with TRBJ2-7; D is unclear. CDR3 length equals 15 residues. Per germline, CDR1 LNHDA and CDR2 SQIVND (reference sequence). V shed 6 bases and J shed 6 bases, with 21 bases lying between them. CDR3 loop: CASRPPGGDRREQYF. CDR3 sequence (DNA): TGTGCCAGTAGGCCACCGGGTGGCGATCGGCGCGAGCAGTACTTC. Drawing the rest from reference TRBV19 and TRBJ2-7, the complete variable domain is DGGITQSPKYLFRKEGQNVTLSCEQNLNHDAMYWYRQDPGQGLRLIYYSQIVNDFQKGDIAEGYSVSREKKESFPLTVTSAQKNPTAFYLCASRPPGGDRREQYFGPGTRLTVT.

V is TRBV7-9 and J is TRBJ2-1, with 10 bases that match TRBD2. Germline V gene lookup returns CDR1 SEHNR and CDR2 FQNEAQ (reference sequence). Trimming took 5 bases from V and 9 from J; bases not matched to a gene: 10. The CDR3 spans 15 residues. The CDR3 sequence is CASSVTSGKGAEQFF. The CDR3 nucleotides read TGTGCCAGCAGCGTAACTAGCGGGAAGGGAGCTGAGCAGTTCTTC.